This T cell receptor (beta chain) was obtained from a study of cytomegalovirus exposure and HLA in healthy donors. Assay: immunoSEQ multiplex PCR; the TCRdb copy retains only in-frame clones and omits some. The sample holds under 200,000 clones, approximately 78% seen once. Germline assignment: CDR1 SQVTM and CDR2 ANQGSEA. The CDR3 is 11 amino acids. The ends lost 6 bases at V and 6 bases at J; junction bases unmatched: 2. The chain couples TRBV29-1 to TRBJ2-7, with 10 bases lining up with TRBD1. The sequence was collected from a woman aged 25 to 39 in good health and CMV-seronegative. Sequenced input: PBMCs. CDR3 protein: CSVGQGLEQYF. CDR3 nucleotide sequence: TGCAGCGTGGGACAGGGGCTCGAGCAGTACTTC.